The T cell receptor (beta chain) under discussion was sequenced for a study of cytomegalovirus exposure and HLA in healthy donors. Study-wide findings and caveats: The productive fraction for most TCR beta V segments was about 90% or about 30% in an earlier analysis. The records held CMV serostatus as the only immune exposure information. Trimming of TCR beta V- and J-genes showed a link, identified in a later analysis, to a missense DCLRE1C variant.

This CDR3 spans 13 amino acids. V lost 7 bases, J lost 2 bases, and 5 bases stayed unmatched. Germline lookup yields CDR1 SGDLS and CDR2 YYNGEE. This clone was seen only once. What it recognizes is unknown. The PCR made use of 60 Vbeta and 13 Jbeta primers. Profiling relied on immunoSEQ multiplex PCR, and the TCRdb table lists in-frame clones only, not all of them. Of roughly 120,000 clones listed, around 80% are singletons. The chain recombines TRBV9 with TRBJ2-5, with 7 nucleotides matching TRBD1. Sequencing was done on a sample of PBMCs. The receptor's source is a man aged 30-40 years in good health and CMV-seronegative. CDR3 region: CASQGQLQETQYF. Here the CDR3 DNA reads TGTGCCAGCCAGGGACAGCTACAAGAGACCCAGTACTTC.